Listed here are 10 T cell receptor beta chains from one sample, sequenced in a study of blood T cell repertoires in COVID-19. The method was immunoSEQ multiplex PCR; TCRdb's version includes in-frame clones alone and lacks a portion of them. The table lists about 310,000 clones, 75% to 90% of them singletons. The specimen sequenced was PBMCs or T cells enriched from blood (not recorded which). The receptor set was obtained from a woman aged 40 to 50 who had recovered from COVID-19.

This clone was observed once. This chain joins TRBV7-2 and TRBJ1-1; D unresolved. The V end was cut by 2 bases, the J end by 0 bases, with 13 bases between. CDR1 is SGHTA, CDR2 FQGNSA, per germline. The CDR3 contains 16 residues. The CDR3 is CASSLYAGYMNTEAFF. CDR3 nucleotides: TGTGCCAGCAGCTTATATGCGGGGTACATGAACACTGAAGCTTTCTTT. The whole variable domain, remainder taken from reference TRBV7-2 and TRBJ1-1, is GAGVSQSPSNKVTEKGKDVELRCDPISGHTALYWYRQSLGQGLEFLIYFQGNSAPDKSGLPSDRFSAERTGGSVSTLTIQRTQQEDSAVYLCASSLYAGYMNTEAFFGQGTRLTVV.

The V and J genes are TRBV5-1 and TRBJ1-2; D possibly corresponds to TRBD1 (5 bases). The CDR3 runs to 15 residues. From germline, CDR1 is SGHRS and CDR2 YFSETQ. Trimming pared 0 bases from V and 3 bases from J, leaving 12 bases between. The CDR3 nucleotides read TGCGCCAGCAGCTTGGAGGCAGGAGGGGACTATGGCTACACCTTC. It translates to CASSLEAGGDYGYTF.

The rearrangement uses TRBV2 and TRBJ1-2; D is ambiguous. Between the trimmed V and J ends, which lost 8 bases and 6 bases, there was a span of 16 bases. Per the germline V gene, CDR1 is SNHLY and CDR2 is FYNNEI. This CDR3 is 13 amino acids long. The CDR3 region has the DNA TGTGCCAGCGTATCGGGAGCCCTAGATGGCTACACCTTC. Translation: CASVSGALDGYTF.

About this clone: Relative to the germline gene, one junction end is altered; a read error may explain this. V and J are TRBV6-5 and TRBJ2-7; 7 bases fit TRBD1. Germline loops: CDR1 MNHEY, CDR2 SVGAGI. This CDR3 region has 13 residues. For the CDR3, the DNA is TGTGCCAGCAGCCATGGGGACAGAGTCTCCCTTATCTTC. Translating gives CASSHGDRVSLIF.

The rearrangement uses TRBV4-2 and TRBJ2-2, with 8 bases identical to TRBD2. V was clipped by 2 bases and J by 7 bases; unmatched bases: 9. From germline, CDR1 is LGHNA and CDR2 YNFKEQ. The CDR3 has 16 residues. CDR3 protein: CASSQSGLEASGELFF. CDR3 DNA sequence: TGTGCCAGCAGCCAATCGGGACTAGAGGCAAGCGGGGAGCTGTTTTTT.

The chain combines TRBV30 with TRBJ2-7; 8 bases line up with TRBD2. CDR1 GTSNPN and CDR2 SVGIG come from the germline V gene (reference sequence). The CDR3 extends over 13 amino acids. V dropped 6 bases and J dropped 0; count of bases not matched to a gene: 4. CDR3 loop: CACIAGTSYEQYF. The CDR3 nucleotides are TGTGCCTGTATAGCGGGAACCTCCTACGAGCAGTACTTC.

The chain employs TRBV10-3 and TRBJ2-1, with TRBD1 identical over 8 bases. Germline lookup yields CDR1 ENHRY and CDR2 SYGVKD. The CDR3 runs 14 residues. Losses at the gene ends were 4 bases for V and 7 bases for J; bases not matched to a gene: 6. CDR3 bases: TGTGCCATCAGTGTCCAGACAGGGGAGAATGAGCAGTTCTTC. Translating gives CAISVQTGENEQFF.

This sequence joins TRBV10-3 and TRBJ2-3; the match to TRBD2 covers 10 bases. This CDR3 has 15 amino acids. Germline loops: CDR1 ENHRY, CDR2 SYGVKD. The ends lost 2 bases at V and 3 bases at J; junction bases unmatched: 2. The CDR3 nucleotides read TGTGCCATCAGTGAGCTAGCGGGGGCGACAGATACGCAGTATTTT. Translating it yields CAISELAGATDTQYF.

The chain recombines TRBV18 with TRBJ1-1, with 7 bases that match TRBD1. Germline values: CDR1 KGHSH, CDR2 LQKENI. The CDR3 runs to 15 residues. J was trimmed by 0 bases and V by 5 bases; bases with no gene match: 6. As DNA, the CDR3 is TGTGCCAGCTCAGCAACGACAGGGATGAACACTGAAGCTTTCTTT. This translates into CASSATTGMNTEAFF.

V and J are TRBV30 and TRBJ2-2; 8 bases agree with TRBD1. Germline CDR1 and CDR2: GTSNPN and SVGIG (reference sequence). Losses at the gene ends were 4 bases for V and 7 bases for J; bases not matched to a gene: 8. The CDR3 extends over 14 amino acids. CDR3 bases: TGTGCCTGGAAAAAGGACAGGGCGGACGGGGAGCTGTTTTTT. Encoded protein: CAWKKDRADGELFF.